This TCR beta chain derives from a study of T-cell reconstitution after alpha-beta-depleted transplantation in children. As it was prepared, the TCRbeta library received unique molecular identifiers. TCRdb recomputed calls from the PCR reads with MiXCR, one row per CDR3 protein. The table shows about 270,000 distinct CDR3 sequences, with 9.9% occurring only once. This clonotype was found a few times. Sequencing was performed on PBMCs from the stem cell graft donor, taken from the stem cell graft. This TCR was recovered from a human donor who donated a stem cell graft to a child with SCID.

The CDR3 region is CASRRDHSGTGELFF. DNA of the CDR3: TGTGCCAGCAGACGGGACCATTCGGGCACCGGGGAGCTGTTTTTT. This chain links TRBV7-3 with TRBJ2-2; possibly TRBD1 or TRBD2 for D (5 bases each). Trimming cost V 6 bases and J 4 bases, with 15 bases left between them. Looked up from germline, CDR1 is SGHTA and CDR2 is FQGTGA. The CDR3 spans 15 residues.